A selection of T cell receptor beta chains follows, all from one sample in a study of T cells in Graves' hyperthyroidism and ophthalmopathy. TCRdb reprocessed the multiplex PCR reads via MiXCR and lists one record per CDR3 protein. Of around 560,000 distinct CDR3 sequences detected, 16% appear once; the ten largest clones hold about 20%. Material: blood. These receptors all come from a woman in her late teens or twenties with Graves' hyperthyroidism. Each CDR3 is given with its conserved first and last residue.

TRBV2	TRBJ1-1	CASSQDLVTEAFF
TRBV11-2	TRBJ2-3	CASSLEGGRTDTQYF
TRBV12-3/TRBV12-4	TRBJ2-3	CASSPERGGTDTQYF
TRBV19	TRBJ1-1	CASSIETGWSIEAFF
TRBV6-1	TRBJ2-1	CALTVMNEQFF
TRBV27	TRBJ2-1	CASSSSESSYNEQFF
TRBV29-1	TRBJ1-2	CSVDRTGFYGYTF
TRBV18	TRBJ1-1	CASSPGRGPNTEAFF
TRBV20-1	TRBJ2-3	CSAPPWDTGGDTQYF
TRBV6-5	TRBJ2-5	CASSYSLGNQETQYF
TRBV27	TRBJ1-4	CASRRSGQSNEKLFF
TRBV7-9	TRBJ2-3	CASSPRLVNWDTQYF
TRBV6-1	TRBJ1-1	CASSGYGNTEAFF
TRBV11-3	TRBJ2-1	CASSRHSGGASNEQFF
TRBV7-8	TRBJ2-1	CASIGGGPNNEQFF
TRBV12-3/TRBV12-4	TRBJ2-5	CASSLSPAGETQYF
TRBV15	TRBJ2-4	CATSRGQALAKNIQYF
TRBV7-9	TRBJ2-7	CASSLGGGVLEQYF
TRBV20-1	TRBJ2-3	CSAHRGDTDTQYF
TRBV6-2/TRBV6-3	TRBJ1-5	CASQGQGTQPQHF
TRBV7-2	TRBJ1-2	CASSLMSGDGYTF
TRBV7-2	TRBJ1-5	CASSLVQGRDQPQHF
TRBV6-2/TRBV6-3	TRBJ2-7	CASSYDLKRIHYEQYF
TRBV3-1	TRBJ1-2	CASSLTGTGRGYTF
TRBV7-6	TRBJ2-7	CASSLAWDRGFHEQYF